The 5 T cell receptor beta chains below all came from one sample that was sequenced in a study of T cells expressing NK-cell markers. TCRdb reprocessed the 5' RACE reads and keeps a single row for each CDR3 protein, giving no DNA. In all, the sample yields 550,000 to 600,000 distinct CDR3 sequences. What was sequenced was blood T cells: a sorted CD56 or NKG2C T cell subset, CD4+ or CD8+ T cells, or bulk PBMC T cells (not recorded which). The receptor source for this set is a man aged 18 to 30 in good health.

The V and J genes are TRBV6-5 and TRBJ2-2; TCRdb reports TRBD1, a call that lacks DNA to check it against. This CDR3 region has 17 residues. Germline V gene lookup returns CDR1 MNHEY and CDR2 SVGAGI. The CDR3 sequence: CASSYKTDSLNTGELFF.

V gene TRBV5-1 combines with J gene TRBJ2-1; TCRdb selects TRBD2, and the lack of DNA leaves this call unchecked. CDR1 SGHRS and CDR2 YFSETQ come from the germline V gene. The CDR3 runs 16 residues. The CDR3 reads CASIPGGLAGVNEQFF.

CDR3 sequence reads: CATTTGTSGFEQFF. The gene calls are TRBV15 and TRBJ2-1; as DNA is missing, the TRBD2 call by TCRdb cannot be tested. The germline V gene has CDR1 LNHNV and CDR2 YYDKDF (reference sequence). The CDR3 has 14 amino acids. Supplemented by reference TRBV15 and TRBJ2-1, the full variable domain reads DAMVIQNPRYQVTQFGKPVTLSCSQTLNHNVMYWYQQKSSQAPKLLFHYYDKDFNNEADTPDNFQSRRPNTSFCFLDIRSPGLGDTAMYLCATTTGTSGFEQFFGPGTRLTVL.

The CDR3: CASSYQGAEETQYF. The chain carries TRBV5-1 and TRBJ2-5; TCRdb designates TRBD1, a call that cannot be tested without DNA. The CDR3 is made up of 14 amino acids. Germline-derived CDR1 and CDR2 are SGHRS and YFSETQ.

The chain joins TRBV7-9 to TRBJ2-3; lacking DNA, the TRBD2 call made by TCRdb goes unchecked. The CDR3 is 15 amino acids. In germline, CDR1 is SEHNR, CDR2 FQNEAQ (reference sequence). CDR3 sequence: CASSFSGGLTDTQYF.